This TCR beta chain was observed in a study of OX40 agonist ivuxolimab in advanced cancers. Produced via immunoSEQ multiplex PCR; TCRdb's table is partial and in-frame only. The sample consists of fewer than 80,000 clones, roughly nine tenths of them appearing once. The CDR3 sequence is 13 residues long. Trimming removed 7 bases at V and 5 bases at J, with 15 bases between. Germline loops: CDR1 SEHNR, CDR2 FQNEAQ (reference sequence). The V gene is TRBV7-9, the J gene TRBJ2-7; maybe TRBD1 (5 bases). This receptor was taken from an adult with an advanced solid tumor such as melanoma, head and neck, liver or kidney cancer. Sample: CD4+ or CD8+ T cells sorted from blood, taken in a trial of the OX40 agonist ivuxolimab. CDR3 in DNA: TGTGCCAGCAACGGACAATCAGTGAACGAGCAGTACTTC. Translating it yields CASNGQSVNEQYF.